The TCR beta chain under discussion was sequenced for a study of T cells after yellow fever vaccination. Across the study: When fractions had low cell numbers, they were prepared with SMART-Seq v4 Ultra Low Input.

Broader study findings: Highly abundant clonotypes carried over from the bulk population could end up in FACS-sorted repertoires as contaminants. Clonotypes found in both CD4 and CD8 compartments made up a small share. Post-booster reappearance was seen for most primary-vaccination clones (about 96% CD4, roughly 91% CD8).

TCRdb re-called the 5' RACE reads with MiXCR, one entry per CDR3 protein. Of a few hundred thousand distinct CDR3 sequences listed, approximately 4% are singletons. This clonotype was seen ten or more times. The target antigen is unknown. Trimming took off 0 bases at V and 2 bases at J, with 11 bases between the two ends. Per the germline V gene, CDR1 is LGHNA and CDR2 is YSLEER. The CDR3 is 15 residues long. The TCR originated in a man aged 18 to 30 who received the YFV17D yellow fever vaccine. The sequencing here drew on PBMCs, taken 5 days after the yellow fever booster vaccination. The chain has TRBV4-3 and TRBJ2-7; possible D gene TRBD2, 5 bases. The CDR3 sequence is CASSQDWLAAYEQYF. As DNA, the CDR3 is TGCGCCAGCAGCCAAGATTGGCTAGCCGCCTACGAGCAGTACTTC.